What follows describes a single T cell receptor (beta chain). Clones were sequenced by immunoSEQ multiplex PCR, and TCRdb holds only the in-frame ones, with some missing. The table lists about 400,000 clones, roughly 90% of them singletons, with roughly 2% in the top ten. The source of the sample is a study of blood T cell repertoires in COVID-19. V gave up 4 bases and J gave up 1 base; unmatched junction bases: 6. The germline CDR1 and CDR2 sequences are MNHEY and SMNVEV (reference sequence). The CDR3 length is 15 residues. The TCR was taken from a middle-aged woman with acute COVID-19. The chain joins TRBV27 to TRBJ1-1, with 7 bases lining up with TRBD1. The specimen sequenced was PBMCs or T cells enriched from blood (not recorded which). CDR3 protein: CASSSGQTGNTEAFF. The CDR3 nucleotides read TGTGCCAGCAGTTCGGGACAGACTGGGAACACTGAAGCTTTCTTT.